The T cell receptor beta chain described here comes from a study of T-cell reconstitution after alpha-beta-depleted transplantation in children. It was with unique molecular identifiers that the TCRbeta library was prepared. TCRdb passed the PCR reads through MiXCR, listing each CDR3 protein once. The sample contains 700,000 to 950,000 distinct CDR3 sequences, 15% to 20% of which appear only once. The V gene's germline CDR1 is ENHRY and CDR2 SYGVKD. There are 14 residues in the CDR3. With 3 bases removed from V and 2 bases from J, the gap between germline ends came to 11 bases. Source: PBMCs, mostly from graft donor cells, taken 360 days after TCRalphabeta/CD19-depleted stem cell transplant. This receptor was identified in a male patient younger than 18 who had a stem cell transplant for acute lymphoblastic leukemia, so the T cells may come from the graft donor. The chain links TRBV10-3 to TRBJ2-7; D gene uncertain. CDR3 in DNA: TGTGCCATCAGTGATCAGGCCAGCCCCTACGAGCAGTACTTC. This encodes CAISDQASPYEQYF.